Below are 20 T cell receptor beta chains sequenced from a single sample in a study of tumour-infiltrating T cells in Burkitt lymphoma. TCRdb's copy holds only in-frame clones and misses some; the assay was immunoSEQ multiplex PCR. The data contain roughly 7,200 clones, about a sixth of them seen just once; the ten biggest clones take up around 3.3%. What was sequenced was tumor tissue. The receptors originated from a human donor with diffuse large B-cell lymphoma.

This chain connects TRBV11-2 to TRBJ1-1, with TRBD1 as a possible D gene (6 bases). This CDR3 is built from 15 residues. Germline V lookup: CDR1 SGHAT, CDR2 FQNNGV. V was clipped by 7 bases and J by 1 base, with 16 bases between them. CDR3 sequence: CASKFDLQGNTEAFF. For the CDR3, the DNA is TGTGCCAGCAAGTTCGACTTACAGGGGAACACTGAAGCTTTCTTT.

This clone was found a few times. This chain joins TRBV7-2 and TRBJ2-7; the D is unclear. Germline V gene data show CDR1 as SGHTA and CDR2 as FQGNSA. This CDR3 contains 12 residues. The germline V and J ends were trimmed by 4 bases and 6 bases, with 10 bases remaining between them. CDR3 nucleotides: TGTGCCAGCAGCTCCATGATAGCCGAGCAGTACTTC. Its translation: CASSSMIAEQYF.

The chain carries TRBV5-1 and TRBJ2-7, with 9 bases lining up with TRBD1. Germline lookup yields CDR1 SGHRS and CDR2 YFSETQ. Germline trimming cut 4 bases from V and 4 bases from J; bases unmatched to any gene: 6. This CDR3 has 14 residues. The CDR3 DNA sequence: TGCGCCAGCAGCGGCCAGGGACAGGGATACGAGCAGTACTTC. Protein sequence: CASSGQGQGYEQYF.

V is TRBV18 and J is TRBJ2-7; 7 nucleotides align to TRBD2. CDR3 length: 12 amino acids. CDR1 is KGHSH, CDR2 LQKENI, per germline. The trim removed 1 base at V and 6 bases at J, leaving 0 bases unmatched. The CDR3 here is CASSPRGGEQYF. CDR3 nucleotides: TGTGCCAGCTCACCACGCGGGGGCGAGCAGTACTTC.

This clone was counted only a few times. This chain connects TRBV14 to TRBJ2-1; 11 bases align to TRBD2. This CDR3 comprises 15 residues. J gave up 7 bases and V 0 bases, and 2 bases lay outside the gene matches. Germline CDR1 reads SGHDN; CDR2 reads FVKESK. The CDR3: CASSQDWTSGNEQFF. CDR3 bases: TGTGCCAGCAGCCAAGATTGGACTAGCGGGAATGAGCAGTTCTTC.

This chain connects TRBV11-2 to TRBJ2-1; 10 nucleotides match TRBD2. Per germline, CDR1 SGHAT and CDR2 FQNNGV. This CDR3 has 14 amino acids. The V segment lost 1 base and the J segment 9 bases; nucleotides outside the gene matches: 3. CDR3 loop: CASSLGASGSEQFF. The CDR3 DNA sequence: TGTGCCAGCAGCTTAGGAGCTAGCGGGAGTGAGCAGTTCTTC.

The chain's CDR3 is CASRGTSGKPDTQYF. The CDR3 bases are TGTGCCAGCAGGGGGACTAGCGGGAAACCAGATACGCAGTATTTT. This chain uses TRBV27 with TRBJ2-3, with 13 bases lining up with TRBD2. Germline V gene sequence: CDR1 MNHEY, CDR2 SMNVEV (reference sequence). This CDR3 has 15 amino acids. V shed 6 bases, J shed 4 bases, and the junction held 4 bases outside the gene matches.

J is TRBJ2-3 and V is TRBV9; D uncertain. V lost 0 bases, J lost 3 bases, and 20 bases lay in between. The CDR3 consists of 18 residues. Germline CDR1 reads SGDLS; CDR2 reads YYNGEE. CDR3 nucleotide sequence: TGTGCCAGCAGCGTAGGGGATGTGGGGTGGCAGACTACAGATACGCAGTATTTT. Translated: CASSVGDVGWQTTDTQYF.

This clone has only a few counts. The chain joins TRBV4-1 to TRBJ2-7, with a tentative D call TRBD2 (6 bases). This CDR3 is built from 14 residues. The germline V gene encodes CDR1 MGHRA and CDR2 YSYEKL. V was clipped by 1 base and J by 3 bases, with 10 bases between them. In nucleotides, the CDR3 is TGCGCCAGCAGCCAAGGGGAGGCCAGCTACGAGCAGTACTTC. It specifies CASSQGEASYEQYF.

This clone was seen a few times. This rearrangement joins TRBV7-9 to TRBJ2-7; tentative D call: TRBD2 (5 bases). The CDR3 totals 12 residues. V lost 2 bases, J lost 7 bases, and 9 bases lay in between. The germline V gene has CDR1 SEHNR and CDR2 FQNEAQ (reference sequence). The CDR3 region is CASSLNTGEQYF. In nucleotides, the CDR3 is TGTGCCAGCAGCTTAAATACGGGGGAGCAGTACTTC.

The chain employs TRBV6-5 and TRBJ1-6; D call uncertain. Trimming took off 6 bases at V and 10 bases at J, with 19 bases between the two ends. Germline lookup yields CDR1 MNHEY and CDR2 SVGAGI. The CDR3 has 15 amino acids. CDR3 sequence (DNA): TGTGCCAGCAGAACGGGCCCGCTGGTACTGTCACCCCTCCACTTT. It specifies CASRTGPLVLSPLHF.

In this sample, this clone turned up a few times. This chain links TRBV5-4 with TRBJ2-3; D is perhaps TRBD2 (5 bases). Germline V CDR1 and CDR2: SGHNT, YYREEE (reference sequence). CDR3 length: 15 amino acids. The V and J ends lost 4 bases and 2 bases respectively, with 14 bases between them. In nucleotides, the CDR3 is TGTGCCAGCAGCAGACCGGGAAGGGTCACAGATACGCAGTATTTT. As protein: CASSRPGRVTDTQYF.

This clone was observed a handful of times. The chain combines TRBV10-3 with TRBJ2-2, with unresolved D. This CDR3 spans 10 amino acids. The V gene's germline CDR1 is ENHRY and CDR2 SYGVKD. V was shortened by 10 bases and J by 7 bases, with 7 bases between the two germline ends. CDR3 in amino acids: CATYSGELFF. The CDR3 nucleotides read TGTGCCACCTACAGCGGGGAGCTGTTTTTT.

In this sample, this clone turned up a few times. The chain recombines TRBV19 with TRBJ2-2, with TRBD1 identical over 9 bases. Germline assignment: CDR1 LNHDA and CDR2 SQIVND (reference sequence). V lost 4 bases and J lost 5; bases outside the gene matches: 2. The CDR3 sequence is 14 residues long. The CDR3 sequence: CASSRDRVTGELFF. CDR3 sequence (DNA): TGTGCCAGTAGTAGGGACAGGGTTACCGGGGAGCTGTTTTTT.

The chain combines TRBV5-4 with TRBJ2-7, with D perhaps TRBD2 (5 bases). Trimming stripped 0 bases from V and 3 bases from J, with 13 bases between. CDR3 length: 15 amino acids. The V gene's germline CDR1 is SGHNT and CDR2 YYREEE (reference sequence). The CDR3 loop reads CASSLGELGLYEQYF. The DNA for the CDR3 is TGTGCCAGCAGCTTGGGGGAACTAGGACTCTACGAGCAGTACTTC.

This clone was observed a few times. V and J are TRBV5-1 and TRBJ1-3; D not resolved. V was clipped by 0 bases and J by 0 bases, with 13 bases between them. Germline V gives CDR1 SGHRS, CDR2 YFSETQ. This CDR3 has 17 residues. CDR3 amino acids: CASSLVVGESSGNTIYF. The DNA for the CDR3 is TGCGCCAGCAGCTTGGTGGTGGGAGAGAGCTCTGGAAACACCATATATTTT.

Only a few counts were recorded for this clone. V gene TRBV29-1 combines with J gene TRBJ1-1; D is unclear. The CDR3 extends over 13 amino acids. Per the germline V gene, CDR1 is SQVTM and CDR2 is ANQGSEA. The V gene lost 7 bases and the J gene lost 0 bases, with 12 bases spanning the gap. The CDR3 DNA reads TGCAGCGCCCGGACGGATTTGAACACTGAAGCTTTCTTT. It translates to CSARTDLNTEAFF.

This clone was counted a few times. CDR3 in amino acids: CASSDSRGRGPYEQYF. The DNA of the CDR3 is TGTGCCAGCAGTGATTCCCGGGGCAGGGGCCCCTACGAGCAGTACTTC. This chain connects TRBV7-9 to TRBJ2-7; tentative D call: TRBD1 (6 bases). V lost 6 bases, J lost 2 bases, and 20 bases lay in between. Germline CDR1 and CDR2: SEHNR and FQNEAQ (reference sequence). This CDR3 contains 16 residues.

V usage is TRBV28 and J usage is TRBJ2-7; tentative D call: TRBD1 (5 bases). This CDR3 comprises 19 residues. Trimming took 3 bases from V and 0 from J, leaving 24 bases between them. Germline CDR1 MDHEN, CDR2 SYDVKM. This CDR3 is CASSFGQGYSLRSSYEQYF. CDR3 bases: TGTGCCAGCAGTTTCGGGCAGGGATACTCACTTCGGAGCTCCTACGAGCAGTACTTC. Looking up the rest from reference TRBV28 and TRBJ2-7 gives the full variable domain: DVKVTQSSRYLVKRTGEKVFLECVQDMDHENMFWYRQDPGLGLRLIYFSYDVKMKEKGDIPEGYSVSREKKERFSLILESASTNQTSMYLCASSFGQGYSLRSSYEQYFGPGTRLTVT.

This clone showed up just a few times. This chain uses TRBV2 with TRBJ2-1; D unclear. The CDR3 is made up of 13 amino acids. V was clipped by 2 bases and J by 5 bases, with 7 bases between them. Per germline, CDR1 SNHLY and CDR2 FYNNEI. CDR3 DNA: TGTGCCAGCAGTGAACTCAACAACAATGAGCAGTTCTTC. Protein product: CASSELNNNEQFF.